The present T cell receptor beta chain was sequenced within a study of cytomegalovirus exposure and HLA in healthy donors. V gave up 6 bases and J gave up 0 bases; unmatched junction bases: 6. This CDR3 contains 15 residues. In germline, CDR1 is MNHEY, CDR2 SVGAGI. The sample holds a few counts of this clone. Among the donors, all were healthy bone marrow donors. A multiplex PCR was run with 60 Vbeta primers and 13 Jbeta primers. The table came from immunoSEQ multiplex PCR; TCRdb's copy has only in-frame clones and leaves some out. The sample carries 180,000 or so clones, over 75% recorded once. The clonotype originates from a man between 45 and 60 years old in good health and CMV-seropositive. Input material: PBMCs. The chain uses TRBV6-5 and TRBJ2-7; 9 bases are a match to TRBD1. The CDR3 bases are TGTGCCAGCAGCAGGGGGACAGGGAGCTCCTACGAGCAGTACGTC. Its translation: CASSRGTGSSYEQYV.